This TCR beta chain was captured by sequencing in a study of PD-1 blockade in classical Hodgkin lymphoma. Regarding the study as a whole: CD4+ TCR diversity climbed significantly by C4D1, unlike CD8+ TCR diversity. Although disease activity or prior therapy may be involved, causes of the repertoire differences remain undefined.

CDR3 length: 16 residues. V dropped 4 bases and J dropped 1; count of bases not matched to a gene: 4. Germline-derived CDR1 and CDR2 are SGDLS and YYNGEE. The time point: cycle 4 day 1 (C4D1), after less than 7 weeks of nivolumab. There was relapse after autologous stem cell transplantation in every patient, and there was variation in brentuximab vedotin exposure. Progressive disease, partial response or complete response was each patient's best response. TCRdb's copy holds only in-frame clones and misses some; the assay was immunoSEQ multiplex PCR. Altogether about 94,000 clones are present, 93% being singletons, with the ten largest covering around 2%. About this clone itself: Its cognate antigen is unknown.

The specimen was peripheral blood mononuclear cells (PBMCs), collected before the fourth cycle of nivolumab. The gene calls are TRBV9 and TRBJ2-5; the match to TRBD2 covers 13 bases. This clonotype was obtained from a human donor with classical Hodgkin lymphoma. CDR3 in amino acids: CASSQGLAGAQETQYF. CDR3 sequence (DNA): TGTGCCAGCAGCCAAGGACTAGCGGGAGCCCAAGAGACCCAGTACTTC.